This T cell receptor beta chain was obtained from a study of fetal regulatory T cell absence and autoimmunity. V lost 0 bases, J lost 6 bases, and 8 bases stayed unmatched. Germline-derived CDR1 and CDR2 are LGHNA and YNFKEQ. This CDR3 spans 15 amino acids. Study-wide results and limits: Cord blood and pancreas showed broadly similar TRB gene family usage. Compared with cord blood, pancreas showed oligoclonal TCR enrichment, some clones over 95-fold.

Sequencing was at survey level. TCRdb's copy holds only in-frame clones and misses some; the assay was immunoSEQ multiplex PCR. The sample contains more than 90,000 clones, around 72% of which appear only once. This clone appeared a few times. Its antigen is currently unknown. Sequenced material: pancreas tissue. The sequence derives from a male donor with IPEX syndrome. This rearrangement joins TRBV4-2 to TRBJ2-7, with TRBD1 identical over 7 bases. The CDR3 loop reads CASSQEITGAGEQYF. The CDR3 coding sequence is TGTGCCAGCAGCCAAGAGATCACAGGGGCGGGCGAGCAGTACTTC.